Listed below are T cell receptor beta chains from one sample, sequenced in a study of T cells after yellow fever vaccination. TCRdb reanalysed the 5' RACE reads using MiXCR and keeps one entry per CDR3 protein. The sample lists hundreds of thousands of distinct CDR3 sequences, approximately 13% occurring once. The sequenced sample was PBMCs, obtained on the day of the yellow fever booster vaccination. All receptors derive from a young man who received the YFV17D yellow fever vaccine. The CDR3 runs from the conserved cysteine through the conserved F or W. D genes are given only for firm matches. Where a row states a size, it is once, few, many or the class of an expanded clone; other rows omit it.

J: TRBJ2-3; size: few; V: TRBV9; D: -; CDR3: CASSTWTSSDTQYF; DNA: TGTGCCAGCAGCACATGGACATCCTCAGATACGCAGTATTTT
J: TRBJ1-4; size: -; V: TRBV29-1; D: TRBD1; CDR3: CSAKDREGKKLFF; DNA: TGCAGCGCTAAGGACAGGGAAGGGAAAAAACTGTTTTTT
J: TRBJ2-3; size: few; V: TRBV12-3/TRBV12-4; D: -; CDR3: CASSNLGDTQYF; DNA: TGTGCCAGCAGTAACCTCGGGGATACGCAGTATTTT
J: TRBJ2-3; size: -; V: TRBV28; D: -; CDR3: CASSLWEDYSTQYF; DNA: TGTGCCAGCAGTTTATGGGAGGACTATTCTACGCAGTATTTT
J: TRBJ1-1; size: -; V: TRBV25-1; D: TRBD1; CDR3: CASSGFQGALNTEAFF; DNA: TGTGCCAGCAGTGGTTTTCAGGGGGCCCTGAACACTGAAGCTTTCTTT
J: TRBJ2-1; size: few; V: TRBV5-1; D: -; CDR3: CASSLQREQFF; DNA: TGCGCCAGCAGCCTTCAGAGGGAGCAGTTCTTC
J: TRBJ2-1; size: -; V: TRBV7-3; D: TRBD2; CDR3: CASSKRTSGVNNEQFF; DNA: TGTGCCAGCAGCAAACGGACTAGCGGGGTAAACAATGAGCAGTTCTTC
J: TRBJ2-1; size: -; V: TRBV7-9; D: -; CDR3: CASSFLLLTNEQFF; DNA: TGTGCCAGCAGCTTTTTGCTCTTGACCAATGAGCAGTTCTTC
J: TRBJ1-1; size: -; V: TRBV11-1; D: -; CDR3: CASSYGWGSRTGNTEAFF; DNA: TGTGCCAGCAGTTATGGTTGGGGGTCGCGGACGGGGAACACTGAAGCTTTCTTT
J: TRBJ2-1; size: -; V: TRBV18; D: TRBD2; CDR3: CASSFKGTSGKNEQFF; DNA: TGTGCCAGCTCATTCAAAGGAACTAGCGGGAAAAATGAGCAGTTCTTC
J: TRBJ1-2; size: -; V: TRBV12-5; D: -; CDR3: CASGLVGGYGYTF; DNA: TGTGCTAGTGGTTTGGTAGGAGGATACGGCTACACCTTC
J: TRBJ2-3; size: few; V: TRBV9; D: TRBD1; CDR3: CASSARTGARDTQYF; DNA: TGTGCCAGCAGCGCAAGGACAGGGGCGAGGGATACGCAGTATTTT
J: TRBJ2-2; size: -; V: TRBV29-1; D: TRBD2; CDR3: CSVEDLGGGTGELFF; DNA: TGCAGCGTTGAAGATCTGGGCGGGGGCACCGGGGAGCTGTTTTTT
J: TRBJ1-1; size: -; V: TRBV30; D: TRBD1; CDR3: CAWSRDSQYTEAFF; DNA: TGTGCCTGGAGTCGGGACAGCCAATACACTGAAGCTTTCTTT
J: TRBJ2-4; size: -; V: TRBV3-1; D: -; CDR3: CASSRTNIQYF; DNA: TGTGCCAGCAGCCGGACCAACATTCAGTACTTC
J: TRBJ2-5; size: few; V: TRBV28; D: -; CDR3: CASNRRQKETQYF; DNA: TGTGCCAGCAACCGCAGACAGAAGGAGACCCAGTACTTC
J: TRBJ2-1; size: few; V: TRBV11-1; D: TRBD2; CDR3: CASSLLGTSGRLSNEQFF; DNA: TGTGCCAGCAGCTTATTGGGGACTAGCGGGAGATTATCGAATGAGCAGTTCTTC
J: TRBJ1-1; size: many; V: TRBV20-1; D: -; CDR3: CSANEHPMNTEAFF; DNA: TGCAGTGCTAACGAACATCCAATGAACACTGAAGCTTTCTTT
J: TRBJ2-7; size: -; V: TRBV3-1; D: TRBD1; CDR3: CASSQGIGGNEQYF; DNA: TGTGCCAGCAGCCAGGGGATAGGGGGCAACGAGCAGTACTTC
J: TRBJ2-7; size: -; V: TRBV7-2; D: TRBD2; CDR3: CASSLELAASYEQYF; DNA: TGTGCCAGCAGCTTAGAGCTAGCGGCCTCCTACGAGCAGTACTTC
J: TRBJ2-7; size: -; V: TRBV18; D: -; CDR3: CASSPPSLPYEQYF; DNA: TGTGCCAGCTCACCACCGAGCTTGCCCTACGAGCAGTACTTC
J: TRBJ2-7; size: -; V: TRBV12-3/TRBV12-4; D: TRBD1; CDR3: CASSVMWTGEAYEQYF; DNA: TGTGCCAGCAGCGTAATGTGGACAGGGGAAGCTTACGAGCAGTACTTC
J: TRBJ2-1; size: -; V: TRBV5-6; D: TRBD1; CDR3: CASSLGQDSYNEQFF; DNA: TGTGCCAGCAGCTTAGGACAGGACTCCTACAATGAGCAGTTCTTC
J: TRBJ2-1; size: -; V: TRBV5-1; D: TRBD2; CDR3: CASSFLTSGSGEQFF; DNA: TGCGCCAGCAGCTTTTTGACTAGCGGGAGTGGTGAGCAGTTCTTC
J: TRBJ1-6; size: few; V: TRBV28; D: TRBD1; CDR3: CASSPGQAHSPLHF; DNA: TGTGCCAGCAGTCCAGGACAGGCCCATTCACCCCTCCACTTT
J: TRBJ2-3; size: -; V: TRBV24-1; D: TRBD2; CDR3: CATSKRGYTDTQYF; DNA: TGTGCCACCAGTAAGCGGGGTTACACAGATACGCAGTATTTT
J: TRBJ2-3; size: -; V: TRBV11-2; D: TRBD2; CDR3: CASSLDPFREGRDTQYF; DNA: TGTGCCAGCAGCTTAGATCCCTTCCGGGAGGGCCGAGATACGCAGTATTTT
J: TRBJ2-3; size: -; V: TRBV29-1; D: -; CDR3: CSVEGGQPTDTQYF; DNA: TGCAGCGTTGAAGGTGGGCAGCCCACAGATACGCAGTATTTT
J: TRBJ2-3; size: -; V: TRBV12-3/TRBV12-4; D: -; CDR3: CASSLFSATDTQYF; DNA: TGTGCCAGCAGTTTGTTTAGCGCAACAGATACGCAGTATTTT
J: TRBJ2-2; size: -; V: TRBV5-1; D: -; CDR3: CASSDRGTTAGELFF; DNA: TGCGCCAGCAGCGATAGGGGGACAACCGCCGGGGAGCTGTTTTTT
J: TRBJ2-7; size: -; V: TRBV5-1; D: TRBD2; CDR3: CASSLGLTSGSSYEQYF; DNA: TGCGCCAGCAGCTTGGGCCTGACTAGCGGGAGCTCCTACGAGCAGTACTTC
J: TRBJ2-3; size: few; V: TRBV7-2; D: -; CDR3: CASSLITDTDTQYF; DNA: TGTGCCAGCAGCTTAATTACAGACACAGATACGCAGTATTTT
J: TRBJ2-1; size: -; V: TRBV7-2; D: TRBD2; CDR3: CASSLGPLAGREQFF; DNA: TGTGCCAGCAGCTTAGGCCCACTAGCGGGACGGGAGCAGTTCTTC
J: TRBJ2-7; size: -; V: TRBV10-3; D: -; CDR3: CASQGSVVEQYF; DNA: TGTGCCTCCCAGGGGTCCGTCGTCGAGCAGTACTTC
J: TRBJ2-3; size: -; V: TRBV20-1; D: -; CDR3: CSAIGGTDTQYF; DNA: TGCAGTGCGATAGGGGGCACAGATACGCAGTATTTT
J: TRBJ1-1; size: -; V: TRBV12-3/TRBV12-4; D: -; CDR3: CASSYSPPTEAFF; DNA: TGTGCCAGCAGCTATAGTCCCCCCACTGAAGCTTTCTTT
J: TRBJ2-1; size: few; V: TRBV5-1; D: -; CDR3: CATRPDRLNEQFF; DNA: TGCGCCACCCGCCCGGACAGACTCAATGAGCAGTTCTTC
J: TRBJ2-5; size: -; V: TRBV10-3; D: -; CDR3: CAISEPGTKETQYF; DNA: TGTGCCATCAGTGAACCCGGGACAAAAGAGACCCAGTACTTC
J: TRBJ2-5; size: -; V: TRBV19; D: -; CDR3: CASSIQGIGETQYF; DNA: TGTGCCAGTAGTATCCAGGGGATTGGAGAGACCCAGTACTTC
J: TRBJ1-4; size: -; V: TRBV20-1; D: TRBD1; CDR3: CSARVWDSSNEKLFF; DNA: TGCAGTGCTAGAGTTTGGGACAGTAGTAATGAAAAACTGTTTTTT
J: TRBJ1-1; size: many; V: TRBV7-2; D: -; CDR3: CASSLVGGAFF; DNA: TGTGCCAGCAGCTTAGTGGGCGGGGCTTTCTTT
J: TRBJ2-5; size: -; V: TRBV20-1; D: TRBD2; CDR3: CSARDPSGNPQETQYF; DNA: TGCAGTGCTAGAGATCCTAGCGGGAATCCCCAAGAGACCCAGTACTTC
J: TRBJ2-2; size: -; V: TRBV6-1; D: -; CDR3: CASSVVWEISTGELFF; DNA: TGTGCCAGCAGTGTCGTTTGGGAGATTTCAACCGGGGAGCTGTTTTTT
J: TRBJ1-1; size: few; V: TRBV12-3/TRBV12-4; D: -; CDR3: CASSFDSGTEAFF; DNA: TGTGCCAGCAGTTTTGACAGCGGGACTGAAGCTTTCTTT
J: TRBJ1-2; size: once; V: TRBV28; D: TRBD1; CDR3: CASSLRDRVHGYTF; DNA: TGTGCCAGCAGTCTCAGGGACAGGGTTCATGGCTACACCTTC
J: TRBJ2-1; size: few; V: TRBV30; D: -; CDR3: CAWSWGSGNEQFF; DNA: TGTGCCTGGAGTTGGGGTTCCGGGAATGAGCAGTTCTTC
J: TRBJ2-7; size: many; V: TRBV29-1; D: -; CDR3: CSVGEPYEQYF; DNA: TGCAGCGTTGGAGAACCCTACGAGCAGTACTTC
J: TRBJ2-7; size: few; V: TRBV4-3; D: -; CDR3: CASSQEPDYLGEQYF; DNA: TGCGCCAGCAGCCAAGAGCCGGACTACCTCGGCGAGCAGTACTTC